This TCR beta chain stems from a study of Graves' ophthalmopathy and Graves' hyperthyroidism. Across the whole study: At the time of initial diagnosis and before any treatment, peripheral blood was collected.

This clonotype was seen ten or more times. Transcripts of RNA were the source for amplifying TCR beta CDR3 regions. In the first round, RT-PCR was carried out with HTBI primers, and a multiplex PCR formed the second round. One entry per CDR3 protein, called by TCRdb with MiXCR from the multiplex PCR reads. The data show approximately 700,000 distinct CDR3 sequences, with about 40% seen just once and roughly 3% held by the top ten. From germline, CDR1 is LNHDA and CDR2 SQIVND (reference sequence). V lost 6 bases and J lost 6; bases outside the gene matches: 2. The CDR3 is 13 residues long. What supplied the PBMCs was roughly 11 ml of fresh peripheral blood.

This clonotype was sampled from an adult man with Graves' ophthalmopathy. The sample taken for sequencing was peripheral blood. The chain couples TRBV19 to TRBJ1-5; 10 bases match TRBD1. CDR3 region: CASRTGGGQPQHF. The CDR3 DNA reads TGTGCCAGTAGGACAGGGGGCGGTCAGCCCCAGCATTTT.